The rows below give T cell receptor beta chains drawn from one sample of a study of identical twins. Via MiXCR, TCRdb re-called the 5' RACE reads, giving one row per CDR3 protein. The data contain over 500,000 distinct CDR3 sequences, 22% of them seen just once; the ten biggest clones take up about 0.99%. This sample was shared with a second study, whose subject was T cells expressing NK-cell markers.

The sample consisted of CD4+ T cells sorted from blood. The receptors were gathered from a woman between 18 and 29 years old in good health. The CDR3 runs from the conserved cysteine through the conserved F or W. Each record gives: clone size, J gene, V gene, D gene, CDR3 DNA, CDR3 protein. D genes are given only for firm matches. Clone sizes are given selectively: once, few, many, or a class where the clone is expanded.

>few|TRBJ2-1|TRBV29-1|TRBD2
TGCAGCGTGACTCGAGGACTAGCGGGCAACAATGAGCAGTTCTTC
CSVTRGLAGNNEQFF
>few|TRBJ2-3|TRBV20-1|TRBD2
TGCAGTGCTTCGACTAGCGGGGGGGGTACAGATACGCAGTATTTT
CSASTSGGGTDTQYF
>NA|TRBJ2-7|TRBV6-1|NA
TGTGCCAACAGGACGGAGGGGAAGGAGCAGTACTTC
CANRTEGKEQYF
>few|TRBJ2-5|TRBV29-1|NA
TGCAGCGTTGTGGGGGCCAAGAGGGGAGAGACCCAGTACTTC
CSVVGAKRGETQYF
>many|TRBJ2-3|TRBV5-4|TRBD2
TGTGCCAGCAGCTTGAGTCTAGCGGTACGAGATACGCAGTATTTT
CASSLSLAVRDTQYF
>NA|TRBJ2-3|TRBV7-2|NA
TGTGCCAGCATGCAAGGCAGATTGTTGTTGGATACGCAGTATTTT
CASMQGRLLLDTQYF
>many|TRBJ1-2|TRBV12-3/TRBV12-4|NA
TGTGCCAGCAGTTTAGGGCACTATGGCTACACCTTC
CASSLGHYGYTF
>once|TRBJ2-5|TRBV5-1|NA
TGCGCCAGCAGCTCAGAGTACACAGAGACCCAGTACTTC
CASSSEYTETQYF
>NA|TRBJ2-1|TRBV20-1|NA
TGCAGTGCTAGGCCCCCCCTTGACAGCTACAATGAGCAGTTCTTC
CSARPPLDSYNEQFF
>few|TRBJ1-1|TRBV10-3|TRBD1
TGTGCCACCGGATTGGACCCAGGGGGCGGTGAAGCTTTCTTT
CATGLDPGGGEAFF
>NA|TRBJ2-1|TRBV15|NA
TGTGCCACCAGCAGGGGGGGTTGGGCGGGAACAGAGTTCTTC
CATSRGGWAGTEFF
>once|TRBJ2-5|TRBV20-1|NA
TGCAGTGCTAGAGGCTTCACTAGATCCGAGACCCAGTACTTC
CSARGFTRSETQYF
>NA|TRBJ1-5|TRBV24-1|TRBD1
TGTGCCACCAGTGATGCCCTGAGGACAGGGGCTAATCAGCCCCAGCATTTT
CATSDALRTGANQPQHF
>few|TRBJ1-1|TRBV29-1|NA
TGCAGCGTTGAAGAAAAGACCCACACTGAAGCTTTCTTT
CSVEEKTHTEAFF
>NA|TRBJ2-6|TRBV3-1|NA
TGTGCCAGCAGCTTCGGGGGAGGCTCTGGGGCCAACGTCCTGACTTTC
CASSFGGGSGANVLTF
>few|TRBJ2-4|TRBV10-2|NA
TGCGCCAGCGGTCCCCCTTACAACATTCAGTACTTC
CASGPPYNIQYF